These 22 T cell receptor beta chains were sequenced from one sample in a study of low-dose radiotherapy and immunotherapy resistance in tumors. With TRAV- and TRBV-specific primers, first-strand cDNA was made, covering the alpha and beta chains. With a constant-region primer and a V-primer adapter, TCRs were subjected to roughly 20 PCR cycles of amplification. In TCRdb, the reads were re-called with MiXCR into one record per CDR3 protein. The table lists some 15,000 distinct CDR3 sequences, roughly 50% of them singletons. Every receptor here comes from a human donor with advanced metastatic prostate, ovarian, gallbladder or colorectal cancer (not recorded which). This table probably holds off-target reads from a library built for another chain.

This chain uses TRBV3-1 with TRBJ1-3; no firm D call. Germline-derived CDR1 and CDR2 are LGHDT and YNNKEL (reference sequence). The CDR3 contains 15 residues. The V end was cut by 4 bases, the J end by 0 bases, with 10 bases between. The CDR3: CASSPGLISGNTIYF. The CDR3 DNA reads TGTGCCAGCAGCCCCGGACTGATCTCTGGAAACACCATATATTTT.

This chain connects TRBV6-2 or TRBV6-3 to TRBJ2-7; D is possibly TRBD1 (5 bases). V lost 6 bases and J lost 2, with 11 bases in between. The V gene's germline CDR1 is MNHEY and CDR2 SVGEGT. The CDR3 has 13 amino acids. CDR3 coding DNA: TGTGCCAGCAGGATTGACAGAACCTACGAGCAGTACTTC. Translated, it gives CASRIDRTYEQYF.

This clonotype is classed as medium-sized. The chain recombines TRBV28 with TRBJ2-7; D is unclear. V was trimmed by 7 bases and J by 5 bases, leaving 21 bases between them. CDR3 length: 15 amino acids. In germline, CDR1 is MDHEN, CDR2 SYDVKM. The CDR3 region has the DNA TGTGCCAGCACTCCACCCGCAGGCCCTGGAAACGAGCAGTACTTC. Residues: CASTPPAGPGNEQYF.

The chain links TRBV21-1 to TRBJ2-7; whether TRBD1, the table's D call, matches the DNA was not checked. TRBV21-1 is a pseudogene segment. This CDR3 has 14 amino acids. CDR3 residues: CASSSQGERYEQYF. CDR3 coding DNA: TGTGCCAGCAGCTCCCAGGGTGAACGGTACGAGCAGTACTTC.

The V call is TRBV12-3 or TRBV12-4, the J call TRBJ1-6; TRBD1 matches 7 bases. The CDR3 has 16 residues. V shed 7 bases and J 0 bases; nucleotides not matched to a gene: 6. CDR3 in DNA: TGTGCCAGCAAAGAACAGGGGAGCTCCTATAATTCACCCCTCCACTTT. Encoded protein: CASKEQGSSYNSPLHF.

This chain links TRBV13 with TRBJ1-2; 8 nucleotides agree with TRBD1. V shed 5 bases and J 0 bases; nucleotides not matched to a gene: 11. Germline V gives CDR1 PRHDT, CDR2 FYEKMQ (reference sequence). CDR3 length equals 17 residues. CDR3 in DNA: TGTGCCAGCAGCATACCGGGACAGGCGCCCCCTAACTATGGCTACACCTTC. As protein: CASSIPGQAPPNYGYTF.

The rearrangement joins TRBV20-1 to TRBJ2-2, with 7 bases lining up with TRBD1. This CDR3 spans 14 amino acids. V lost 3 bases to trimming and J lost 0 bases; unmatched junction nucleotides: 1. From germline, CDR1 is DFQATT and CDR2 SNEGSKA (reference sequence). CDR3 region: CSARGQTNTGELFF. CDR3 coding DNA: TGCAGTGCTAGGGGACAGACGAACACCGGGGAGCTGTTTTTT.

The chain employs TRBV5-6 and TRBJ1-1; D gene unclear. V shed 4 bases and J shed 2 bases, with 12 bases lying between them. CDR1 and CDR2 from the germline V gene are SGHDT and YYEEEE. The CDR3 is made up of 14 amino acids. The CDR3 region has the DNA TGTGCCAGCAGCCCCGGACTAGTAAACACTGAAGCTTTCTTT. This gives the protein CASSPGLVNTEAFF.

V gene TRBV2 combines with J gene TRBJ2-5; the D gene is possibly TRBD2 (6 bases). The CDR3 runs to 14 residues. Trimming stripped 9 bases from V and 7 bases from J, with 21 bases between. Germline assignment: CDR1 SNHLY and CDR2 FYNNEI. The CDR3 DNA reads as TGTGCCAGGAAAACTGGGGGGACTGAGGGGACCCAGTACTTC. Its translation: CARKTGGTEGTQYF.

V usage is TRBV15 and J usage is TRBJ1-5, with D uncertain. CDR3 length: 12 amino acids. Germline CDR1 is LNHNV and CDR2 is YYDKDF (reference sequence). Trimming stripped 3 bases from V and 5 bases from J, with 5 bases between. The chain's CDR3 is CATSRDHQPQHF. The CDR3 DNA is TGTGCCACCAGCAGGGACCATCAGCCCCAGCATTTT.

CDR3 bases: TGTGCCAGCAGCCTGGGACAGGGCTACGAGCAGTACTTC. This sequence encodes CASSLGQGYEQYF. The chain links TRBV13 to TRBJ2-7; 9 nucleotides agree with TRBD1. The CDR3 runs to 13 residues. Germline CDR1 and CDR2: PRHDT and FYEKMQ (reference sequence). The V and J ends lost 5 bases and 3 bases, in that order; junction bases with no gene match: 2.

This clonotype was counted a few times. The chain recombines TRBV24-1 with TRBJ2-3, with TRBD1 as a possible D gene (5 bases). Germline V gives CDR1 KGHDR, CDR2 SFDVKD. The V end lost 2 bases, the J end lost 5 bases, and 10 bases lay between the germline ends. This CDR3 spans 14 amino acids. CDR3 nucleotides: TGTGCCACCAGTGATTCCGCAGGGATAGATACGCAGTATTTT. It translates to CATSDSAGIDTQYF.

The chain joins TRBV3-1 to TRBJ1-6, with 12 bases fitting TRBD1. The CDR3 has 16 amino acids. V was pared by 4 bases and J by 9 bases, with 7 bases of the junction left unmatched. Germline V gene lookup returns CDR1 LGHDT and CDR2 YNNKEL (reference sequence). The chain's CDR3 is CASSLTGTGGISPLHF. DNA of the CDR3: TGTGCCAGCAGCCTTACCGGGACAGGGGGCATTTCACCCCTCCACTTT.

This clonotype was recorded a few times. The V and J genes are TRBV28 and TRBJ2-7; the D gene is possibly TRBD1 (6 bases). CDR3 length equals 15 residues. Germline V gives CDR1 MDHEN, CDR2 SYDVKM. Trimming shortened V by 5 bases and J by 3 bases, and 17 bases separated the two germline ends. In nucleotides, the CDR3 is TGTGCCAGCAGTCCCACCTGGACAGAAGTCTACGAGCAGTACTTC. Residues: CASSPTWTEVYEQYF.

The genes are TRBV20-1 and TRBJ2-2; D unclear. The V gene's germline CDR1 is DFQATT and CDR2 SNEGSKA (reference sequence). CDR3 size: 14 residues. V lost 2 bases and J 6 bases, leaving 13 bases between the germline ends. In DNA, the CDR3 is TGCAGTGCTAGAAAACGGTCCGGGTCCGGGGAGCTGTTTTTT. This sequence encodes CSARKRSGSGELFF.

The CDR3 loop is CASSQESGLYEQYF. CDR3 DNA: TGTGCCAGCAGCCAAGAATCGGGCCTCTACGAGCAGTACTTC. This sequence joins TRBV14 and TRBJ2-7; D ambiguous. The V and J ends lost 0 bases and 3 bases respectively, with 9 bases between them. The germline CDR1 and CDR2 sequences are SGHDN and FVKESK. This CDR3 spans 14 amino acids.

This clonotype has just one count. The genes are TRBV7-9 and TRBJ1-1; D is unclear. The CDR3 is made up of 14 amino acids. The germline CDR1 and CDR2 sequences are SEHNR and FQNEAQ (reference sequence). The V and J ends lost 1 base and 1 base respectively, with 7 bases between them. The CDR3 sequence is CASSLGSGNTEAFF. The CDR3 bases are TGTGCCAGCAGCTTAGGCTCAGGGAACACTGAAGCTTTCTTT.

As for this clonotype: One end of the junction does not line up with germline, which may come from a read error. J is TRBJ1-2 and V is TRBV19; D remains ambiguous. Germline values: CDR1 LNHDA, CDR2 SQIVND (reference sequence). CDR3 length: 14 residues. The CDR3 here is CACSLGEGYYGYTF. The CDR3 nucleotides are TGTGCCTGTAGCCTCGGAGAGGGCTACTATGGCTACACCTTC. The entire variable domain, with the rest obtained from reference TRBV19 and TRBJ1-2, is as follows: DGGITQSPKYLFRKEGQNVTLSCEQNLNHDAMYWYRQDPGQGLRLIYYSQIVNDFQKGDIAEGYSVSREKKESFPLTVTSAQKNPTAFYLCACSLGEGYYGYTFGSGTRLTVV.

The rearrangement links TRBV28 to TRBJ1-6; 7 bases are a match to TRBD1. The trim removed 5 bases at V and 7 bases at J, leaving 14 bases unmatched. This CDR3 is built from 17 residues. CDR1 is MDHEN, CDR2 SYDVKM, per germline. CDR3 in DNA: TGTGCCAGCAGTCCCCCACGACAGGGTCTCACCAATTCACCCCTCCACTTT. As protein: CASSPPRQGLTNSPLHF.

The J gene is TRBJ1-6, the V gene TRBV29-1, with 8 bases that match TRBD1. CDR1 is SQVTM and CDR2 is ANQGSEA in the germline V gene. V gave up 6 bases and J gave up 0 bases; unmatched junction bases: 10. CDR3 length: 17 residues. The CDR3: CSVAPDRASSYNSPLHF. The CDR3 coding sequence is TGCAGCGTCGCTCCGGACAGGGCGAGCTCCTATAATTCACCCCTCCACTTT. Full variable domain (outside the CDR3, taken from reference TRBV29-1 and TRBJ1-6): SAVISQKPSRDICQRGTSLTIQCQVDSQVTMMFWYRQQPGQSLTLIATANQGSEATYESGFVIDKFPISRPNLTFSTLTVSNMSPEDSSIYLCSVAPDRASSYNSPLHFGNGTRLTVT.

V gene TRBV11-1 combines with J gene TRBJ2-7; 10 bases match TRBD2. V lost 2 bases and J lost 5; bases outside the gene matches: 9. Looked up from germline, CDR1 is SGHAT and CDR2 is FQDESV (reference sequence). CDR3 length: 16 amino acids. The DNA for the CDR3 is TGTGCCAGCAGCTTAAGTTGGGCTAGCGGGAGCCACGAGCAGTACTTC. Translated, it gives CASSLSWASGSHEQYF.

This clonotype was observed a handful of times. This chain connects TRBV10-3 to TRBJ1-1; possibly TRBD1 for D (5 bases). V was trimmed by 10 bases and J by 5 bases, leaving 17 bases between them. Germline V gives CDR1 ENHRY, CDR2 SYGVKD. This CDR3 spans 13 amino acids. CDR3 coding DNA: TGTGCCAAACCGGGGGGGAACGTTACTGAAGCTTTCTTT. This encodes CAKPGGNVTEAFF.